Included here is one T cell receptor beta chain sequence, with context. This entry is derived from a study of blood T cell repertoires in COVID-19. Across the study: The samples span acute and convalescent COVID-19 from the United States, Italy and Spain. The analysed material was cDNA or gDNA that came from T cells, B-cell-depleted T cells, or PBMCs.

There are 16 residues in the CDR3. V shed 5 bases and J 7 bases; nucleotides not matched to a gene: 9. CDR1 and CDR2 (germline): MNHNY, SVGAGI (reference sequence). Study processing details: Reference gene primer amplification yielded estimated nucleated cell counts. The repertoire was sequenced with immunoSEQ multiplex PCR; TCRdb's copy has only in-frame clones and lacks some. The V and J calls and clone size were taken over from that table, and D and trimming were inferred from the DNA. The sample comprises around 63,000 clones, approximately 79% of which are singletons, and more than 30% rests with the top ten.

Sequencing used peripheral blood. The rearrangement joins TRBV6-6 to TRBJ1-6, with TRBD1 matching over 9 bases. This clonotype was sampled from a human donor in a cohort sampled during active COVID-19. Written as DNA, the CDR3 is TGTGCCAGCAGTCAGGCCCCAGGACAGGGGAATTCACCCCTCCACTTT. Residues: CASSQAPGQGNSPLHF.